One and the same sample provided the 11 T cell receptor beta chains below, sequenced in a study of cytomegalovirus exposure and HLA in healthy donors. The PCR had 60 Vbeta and 13 Jbeta primers. This table comes from immunoSEQ multiplex PCR, and its TCRdb copy is limited to in-frame clones, with some not included. In the table there are approximately 110,000 clones, roughly 68% of which are singletons. Material: PBMCs. The origin of the receptors is a woman aged 45-65 years in good health and CMV-seropositive.

J is TRBJ1-2 and V is TRBV18; TRBD1 is a possible D gene (5 bases). This CDR3 is built from 13 residues. Trimming removed 4 bases from V and 4 bases from J, with 10 bases in between. Germline CDR1 and CDR2: KGHSH and LQKENI. CDR3: CASSLVGLYGYTF. As DNA, the CDR3 is TGTGCCAGCTCACTTGTGGGGCTCTATGGCTACACCTTC.

This clone was picked up one time. The chain joins TRBV5-1 to TRBJ2-5, with a weak D call TRBD1 (6 bases). Germline assignment: CDR1 SGHRS and CDR2 YFSETQ. The CDR3 consists of 16 residues. With 4 bases removed from V and 1 base from J, the gap between germline ends came to 17 bases. CDR3 in amino acids: CASSLRRDTRQETQYF. The CDR3 region has the DNA TGCGCCAGCAGCCTACGACGGGACACCCGCCAAGAGACCCAGTACTTC. Filled out from reference TRBV5-1 and TRBJ2-5, the complete variable domain reads KAGVTQTPRYLIKTRGQQVTLSCSPISGHRSVSWYQQTPGQGLQFLFEYFSETQRNKGNFPGRFSGRQFSNSRSEMNVSTLELGDSALYLCASSLRRDTRQETQYFGPGTRLLVL.

V usage is TRBV11-2 and J usage is TRBJ1-3; D call uncertain. Trimming pared 2 bases from V and 6 bases from J, leaving 8 bases between. The V gene's germline CDR1 is SGHAT and CDR2 FQNNGV. The CDR3 contains 13 residues. CDR3 DNA sequence: TGTGCCAGCAGCTTATGGGGAGAAAACACCATATATTTT. It encodes CASSLWGENTIYF.

The chain employs TRBV29-1 and TRBJ2-6; D may match TRBD1 or TRBD2 (6 bases each). V was clipped by 7 bases and J by 0 bases, with 10 bases between them. The CDR3 extends over 14 amino acids. Germline V gene lookup returns CDR1 SQVTM and CDR2 ANQGSEA. The CDR3 here is CSAEGGSGANVLTF. The CDR3 DNA sequence: TGCAGCGCTGAGGGGGGCTCTGGGGCCAACGTCCTGACTTTC. The variable domain in full, with the rest retrieved from reference TRBV29-1 and TRBJ2-6, is SAVISQKPSRDICQRGTSLTIQCQVDSQVTMMFWYRQQPGQSLTLIATANQGSEATYESGFVIDKFPISRPNLTFSTLTVSNMSPEDSSIYLCSAEGGSGANVLTFGAGSRLTVL.

This clone was observed a handful of times. This chain joins TRBV5-6 and TRBJ1-2; D ambiguous. The length of the CDR3 is 14 residues. Per germline, CDR1 SGHDT and CDR2 YYEEEE. The germline V and J ends were trimmed by 0 bases and 4 bases, with 10 bases remaining between them. The CDR3 DNA reads TGTGCCAGCAGCTTGGGCGCGGAAATCTATGGCTACACCTTC. Translating gives CASSLGAEIYGYTF.

The chain recombines TRBV19 with TRBJ1-5, with TRBD1 matching over 7 bases. Germline CDR1 is LNHDA and CDR2 is SQIVND (reference sequence). The CDR3 covers 14 residues. Trimming at V came to 10 bases and at J to 2 bases, leaving 8 bases not matched to a gene. The CDR3 reads CATRQGGGNQPQHF. CDR3 in DNA: TGTGCCACCAGACAGGGAGGCGGCAATCAGCCCCAGCATTTT.

This sequence joins TRBV18 and TRBJ1-2; possible D gene TRBD1, 6 bases. The CDR3 covers 16 residues. V was pared by 3 bases and J by 1 base, with 15 bases between. From germline, CDR1 is KGHSH and CDR2 LQKENI. CDR3 bases: TGTGCCAGCTCACCTATAACACAGGGCTTTAACTATGGCTACACCTTC. This translates into CASSPITQGFNYGYTF.

This clone showed up just once. This chain joins TRBV10-3 and TRBJ2-3; D remains unclear. V lost 10 bases and J lost 4, with 18 bases in between. The germline CDR1 and CDR2 sequences are ENHRY and SYGVKD. The CDR3 covers 14 residues. The CDR3 sequence: CATTSKTLSDTQYF. CDR3 DNA sequence: TGTGCCACAACCTCGAAAACACTATCAGATACGCAGTATTTT.

The gene calls are TRBV4-2 and TRBJ2-7; 11 nucleotides agree with TRBD2. Germline loops: CDR1 LGHNA, CDR2 YNFKEQ. The CDR3 runs 16 residues. J lost 4 bases, V lost 4 bases, and 9 bases had no gene match. The CDR3 nucleotides read TGTGCCAGCAGCCGGGGTAGCGGGGGGGTCGGTTACGAGCAGTACTTC. The encoded protein is CASSRGSGGVGYEQYF.

The CDR3 nucleotides read TGTGCCAGCAGCCAGTATAACGGACAGGGAGGGAACACCGGGGAGCTGTTTTTT. Translation: CASSQYNGQGGNTGELFF. This sequence joins TRBV14 and TRBJ2-2; 8 bases agree with TRBD1. CDR3 length: 18 residues. The germline gives CDR1 SGHDN, CDR2 FVKESK. J was trimmed by 1 base and V by 3 bases; bases with no gene match: 10.

The chain carries TRBV30 and TRBJ1-2; D might be TRBD1 (5 bases). Looked up from germline, CDR1 is GTSNPN and CDR2 is SVGIG (reference sequence). This CDR3 is built from 13 residues. The V and J ends lost 1 base and 5 bases respectively, with 11 bases between them. The DNA of the CDR3 is TGTGCCTGGAGTGAACCCAGGGCTTATGGCTACACCTTC. Translation: CAWSEPRAYGYTF.